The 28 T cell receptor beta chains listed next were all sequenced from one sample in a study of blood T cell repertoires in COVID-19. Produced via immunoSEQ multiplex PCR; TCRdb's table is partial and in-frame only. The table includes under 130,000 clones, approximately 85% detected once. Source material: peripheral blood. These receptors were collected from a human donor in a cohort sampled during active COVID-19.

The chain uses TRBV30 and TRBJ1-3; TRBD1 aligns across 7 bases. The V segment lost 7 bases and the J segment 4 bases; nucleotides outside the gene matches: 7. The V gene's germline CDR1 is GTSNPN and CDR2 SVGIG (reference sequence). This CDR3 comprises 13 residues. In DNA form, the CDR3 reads TGTGCCTTCCTGGGACAGCTAGGAAACACCATATATTTT. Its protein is CAFLGQLGNTIYF.

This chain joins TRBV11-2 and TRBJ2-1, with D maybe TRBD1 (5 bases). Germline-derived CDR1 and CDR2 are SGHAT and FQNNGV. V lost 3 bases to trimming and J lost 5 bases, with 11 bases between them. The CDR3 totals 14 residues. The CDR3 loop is CASSLSGANNEQFF. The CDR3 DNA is TGTGCCAGCAGCTTGAGTGGGGCTAACAATGAGCAGTTCTTC.

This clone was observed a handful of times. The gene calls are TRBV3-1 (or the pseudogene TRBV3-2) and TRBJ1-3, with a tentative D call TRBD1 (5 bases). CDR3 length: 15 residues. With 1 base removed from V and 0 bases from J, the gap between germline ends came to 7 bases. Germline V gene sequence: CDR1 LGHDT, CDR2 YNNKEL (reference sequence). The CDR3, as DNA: TGTGCCAGCAGCCAAGTACAGGCCTCTGGAAACACCATATATTTT. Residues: CASSQVQASGNTIYF.

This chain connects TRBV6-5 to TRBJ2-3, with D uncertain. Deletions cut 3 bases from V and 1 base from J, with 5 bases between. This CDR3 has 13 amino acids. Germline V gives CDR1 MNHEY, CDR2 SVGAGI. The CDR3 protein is CASSYPGTDTQYF. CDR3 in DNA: TGTGCCAGCAGTTATCCAGGCACAGATACGCAGTATTTT.

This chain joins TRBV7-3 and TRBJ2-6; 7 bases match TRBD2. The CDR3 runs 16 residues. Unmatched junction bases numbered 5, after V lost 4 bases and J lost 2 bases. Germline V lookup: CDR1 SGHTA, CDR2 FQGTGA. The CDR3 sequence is CASSWEGSTGANVLTF. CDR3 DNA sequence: TGTGCCAGCAGCTGGGAGGGGTCCACTGGGGCCAACGTCCTGACTTTC. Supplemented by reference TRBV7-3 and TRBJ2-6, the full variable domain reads GAGVSQTPSNKVTEKGKYVELRCDPISGHTALYWYRQSLGQGPEFLIYFQGTGAADDSGLPNDRFFAVRPEGSVSTLKIQRTERGDSAVYLCASSWEGSTGANVLTFGAGSRLTVL.

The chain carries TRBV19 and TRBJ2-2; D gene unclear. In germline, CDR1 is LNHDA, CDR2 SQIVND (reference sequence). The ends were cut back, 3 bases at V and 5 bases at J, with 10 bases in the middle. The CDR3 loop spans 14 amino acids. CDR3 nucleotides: TGTGCCAGTAGTATGTTAGAACAGACCGGGGAGCTGTTTTTT. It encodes CASSMLEQTGELFF.

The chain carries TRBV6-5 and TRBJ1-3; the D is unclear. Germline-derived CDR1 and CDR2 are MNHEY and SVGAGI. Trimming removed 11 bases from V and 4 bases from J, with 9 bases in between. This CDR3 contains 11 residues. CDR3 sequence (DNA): TGTGCCGCCGCGATCGGAAACACCATATATTTT. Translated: CAAAIGNTIYF.

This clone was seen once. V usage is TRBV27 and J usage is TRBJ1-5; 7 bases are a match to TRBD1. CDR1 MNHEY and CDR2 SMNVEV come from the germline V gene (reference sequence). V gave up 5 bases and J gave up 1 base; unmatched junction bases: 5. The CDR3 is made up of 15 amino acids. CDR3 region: CASSPSTGSNQPQHF. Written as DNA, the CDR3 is TGTGCCAGCAGTCCCTCGACAGGGAGCAATCAGCCCCAGCATTTT.

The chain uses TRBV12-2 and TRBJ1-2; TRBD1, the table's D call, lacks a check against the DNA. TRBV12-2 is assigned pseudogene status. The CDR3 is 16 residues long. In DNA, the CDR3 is TGTGCAAGTCGCCGTAGATACAGGGACCGGGGCTATGGCTACACCTTC. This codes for CASRRRYRDRGYGYTF.

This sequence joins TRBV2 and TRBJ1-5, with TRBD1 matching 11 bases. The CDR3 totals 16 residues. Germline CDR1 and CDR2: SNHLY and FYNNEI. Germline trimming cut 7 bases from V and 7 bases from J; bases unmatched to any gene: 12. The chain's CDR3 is CASNTRTGGAGQPQHF. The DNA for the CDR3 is TGTGCCAGCAATACCCGGACAGGGGGCGCCGGACAGCCCCAGCATTTT.

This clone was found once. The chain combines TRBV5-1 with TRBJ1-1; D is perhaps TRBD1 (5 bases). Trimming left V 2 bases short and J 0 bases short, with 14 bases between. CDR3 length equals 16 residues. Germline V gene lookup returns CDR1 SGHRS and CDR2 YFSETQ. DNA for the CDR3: TGCGCCAGCAGCTTTCGGGGGGATTTCATGAACACTGAAGCTTTCTTT. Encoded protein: CASSFRGDFMNTEAFF.

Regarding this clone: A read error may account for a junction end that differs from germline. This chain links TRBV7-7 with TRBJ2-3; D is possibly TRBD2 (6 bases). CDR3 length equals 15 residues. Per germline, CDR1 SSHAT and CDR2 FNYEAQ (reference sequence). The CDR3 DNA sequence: TGTGCTAGCAGCTTATCCAGCGGGAGCACAGATACGCAGTATTTT. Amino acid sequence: CASSLSSGSTDTQYF.

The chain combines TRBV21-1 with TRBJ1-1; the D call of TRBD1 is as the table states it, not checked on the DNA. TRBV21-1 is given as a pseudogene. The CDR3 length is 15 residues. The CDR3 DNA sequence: TGTGCCAGCAGCTCACGGACAGGGATGAACACTGAAGCTTTCTTT. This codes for CASSSRTGMNTEAFF.

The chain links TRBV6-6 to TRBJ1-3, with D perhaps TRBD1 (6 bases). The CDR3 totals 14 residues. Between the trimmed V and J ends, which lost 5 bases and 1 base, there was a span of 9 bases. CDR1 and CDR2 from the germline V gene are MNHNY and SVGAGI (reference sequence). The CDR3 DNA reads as TGTGCCAGCAGTCTACAGGGATCTGGAAACACCATATATTTT. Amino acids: CASSLQGSGNTIYF.

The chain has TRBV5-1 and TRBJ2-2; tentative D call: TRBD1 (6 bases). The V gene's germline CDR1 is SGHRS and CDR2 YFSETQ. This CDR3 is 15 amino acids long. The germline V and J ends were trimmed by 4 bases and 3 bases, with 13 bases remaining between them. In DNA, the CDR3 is TGCGCCAGCAGCCGATGGACAGAAGACACCGGGGAGCTGTTTTTT. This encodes CASSRWTEDTGELFF.

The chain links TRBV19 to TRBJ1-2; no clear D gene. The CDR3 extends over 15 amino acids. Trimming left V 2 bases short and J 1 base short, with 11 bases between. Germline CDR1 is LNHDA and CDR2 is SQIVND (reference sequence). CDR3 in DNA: TGTGCCAGTAGTATAACGGTCCTTATTAACTATGGCTACACCTTC. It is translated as CASSITVLINYGYTF.

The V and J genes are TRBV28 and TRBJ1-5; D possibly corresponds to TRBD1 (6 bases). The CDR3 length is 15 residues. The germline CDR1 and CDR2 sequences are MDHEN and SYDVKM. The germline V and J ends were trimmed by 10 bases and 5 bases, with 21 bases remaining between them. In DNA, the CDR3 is TGTGCCACCGCAATATCAGGGGAACCCCATCAGCCCCAGCATTTT. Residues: CATAISGEPHQPQHF.

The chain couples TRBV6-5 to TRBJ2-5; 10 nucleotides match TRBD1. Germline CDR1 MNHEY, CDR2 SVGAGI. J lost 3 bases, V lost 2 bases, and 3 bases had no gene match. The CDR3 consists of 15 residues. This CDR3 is CASSYTGQGEETQYF. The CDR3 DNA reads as TGTGCCAGCAGTTACACAGGACAGGGGGAAGAGACCCAGTACTTC.

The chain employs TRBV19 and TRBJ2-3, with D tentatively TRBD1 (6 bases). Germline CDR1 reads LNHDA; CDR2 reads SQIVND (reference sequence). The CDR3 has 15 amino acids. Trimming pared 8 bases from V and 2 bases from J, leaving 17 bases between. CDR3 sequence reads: CASSGTRAPTDTQYF. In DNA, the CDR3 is TGTGCCAGTTCCGGGACAAGGGCCCCCACAGATACGCAGTATTTT.

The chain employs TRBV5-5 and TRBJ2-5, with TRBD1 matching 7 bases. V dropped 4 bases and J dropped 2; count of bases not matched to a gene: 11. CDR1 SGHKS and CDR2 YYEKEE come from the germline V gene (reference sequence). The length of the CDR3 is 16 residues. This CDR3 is CASSLQGRSAQETQYF. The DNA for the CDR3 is TGTGCCAGCAGCCTACAGGGGCGAAGCGCACAAGAGACCCAGTACTTC.

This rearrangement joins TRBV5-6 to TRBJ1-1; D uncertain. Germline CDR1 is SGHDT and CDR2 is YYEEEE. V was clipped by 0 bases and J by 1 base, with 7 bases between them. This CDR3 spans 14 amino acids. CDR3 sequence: CASSLGRRNTEAFF. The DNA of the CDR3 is TGTGCCAGCAGCTTGGGTCGGAGGAACACTGAAGCTTTCTTT.

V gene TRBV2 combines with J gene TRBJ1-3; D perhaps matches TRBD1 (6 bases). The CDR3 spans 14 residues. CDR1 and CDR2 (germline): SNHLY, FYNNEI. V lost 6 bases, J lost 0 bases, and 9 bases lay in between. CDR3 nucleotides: TGTGCCAGCAGCGCGGACAGCTCTGGAAACACCATATATTTT. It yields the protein CASSADSSGNTIYF.

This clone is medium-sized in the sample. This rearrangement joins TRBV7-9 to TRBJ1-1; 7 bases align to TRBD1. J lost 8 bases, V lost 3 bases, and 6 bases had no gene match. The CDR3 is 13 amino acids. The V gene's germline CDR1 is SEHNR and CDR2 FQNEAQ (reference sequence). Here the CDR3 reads CASSFGDSAEAFF. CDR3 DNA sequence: TGTGCCAGCAGCTTCGGGGACAGTGCCGAAGCTTTCTTT. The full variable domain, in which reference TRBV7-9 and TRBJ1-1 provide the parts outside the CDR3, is DTGVSQNPRHKITKRGQNVTFRCDPISEHNRLYWYRQTLGQGPEFLTYFQNEAQLEKSRLLSDRFSAERPKGSFSTLEIQRTEQGDSAMYLCASSFGDSAEAFFGQGTRLTVV.

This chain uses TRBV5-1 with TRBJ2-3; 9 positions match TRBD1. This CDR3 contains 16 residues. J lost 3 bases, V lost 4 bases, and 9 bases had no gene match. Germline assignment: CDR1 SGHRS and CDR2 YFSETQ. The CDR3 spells CASSVQGAMMTDTQYF. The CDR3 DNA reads TGCGCCAGCAGCGTACAGGGGGCAATGATGACAGATACGCAGTATTTT.

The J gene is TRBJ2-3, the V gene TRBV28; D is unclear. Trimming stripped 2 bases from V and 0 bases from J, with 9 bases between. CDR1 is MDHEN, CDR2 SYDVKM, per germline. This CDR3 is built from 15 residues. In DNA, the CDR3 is TGTGCCAGCAGTTTACAACTCCCGAGCACAGATACGCAGTATTTT. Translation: CASSLQLPSTDTQYF.

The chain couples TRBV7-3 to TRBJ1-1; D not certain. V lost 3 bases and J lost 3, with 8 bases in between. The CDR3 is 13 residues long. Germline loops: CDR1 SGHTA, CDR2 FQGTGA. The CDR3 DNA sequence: TGTGCCAGCAGCTTGACTCCCTACACTGAAGCTTTCTTT. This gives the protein CASSLTPYTEAFF.

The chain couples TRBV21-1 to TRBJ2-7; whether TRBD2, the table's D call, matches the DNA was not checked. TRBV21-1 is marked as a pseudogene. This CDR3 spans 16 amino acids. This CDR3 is CASSTGGPKSSYEQYF. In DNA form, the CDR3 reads TGTGCCAGCAGCACGGGGGGTCCAAAGAGCTCCTACGAGCAGTACTTC.

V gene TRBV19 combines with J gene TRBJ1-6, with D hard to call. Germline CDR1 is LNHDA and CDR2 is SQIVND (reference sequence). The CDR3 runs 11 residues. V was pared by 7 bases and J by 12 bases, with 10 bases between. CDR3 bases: TGTGCCAGTACCCGGGATGGACCCCTCCACTTT. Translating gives CASTRDGPLHF.